This TCR beta chain was recovered during a study of patients and donors after allogeneic stem cell transplantation. This CDR3 comprises 16 residues. Germline CDR1 reads SGDLS; CDR2 reads YYNGEE. V dropped 0 bases and J dropped 7 bases, with 18 bases sitting between them. A single count supports this clonotype. TCRdb redid the calling of the RT-PCR reads with MiXCR, one entry per CDR3 protein. Among some 200,000 distinct CDR3 sequences listed, more than 35% were seen once. The specimen was blood, either unsorted or a sorted T cell fraction (not recorded which). The V gene is TRBV9, the J gene TRBJ2-3, with a possible D match to TRBD2 (5 bases). The source is a human donor who was either an allogeneic HSCT recipient or a stem cell or donor lymphocyte infusion donor (not recorded which). It is not recorded whose cells these are; they may come from a transplant donor. CDR3 sequence: CASSVASAYVGNTQYF. The CDR3 region has the DNA TGTGCCAGCAGCGTAGCTTCAGCTTACGTCGGGAATACGCAGTATTTT.